This T cell receptor beta chain was found in a study of human T cells and chemical hapten exposure. Study-wide results and limits: PT1 expanded TCR numbers rose with patch test score.

Time point: patch test 1, 2 weeks after DPC sensitization. This sample's treatment: therapeutic diphenylcyclopropenone sensitization with weekly scalp DPC. Each patch test followed a blood draw. V shed 6 bases and J shed 0 bases, with 14 bases lying between them. Germline V gives CDR1 MNHEY, CDR2 SMNVEV (reference sequence). This CDR3 has 15 amino acids. TCRdb fed the RACE reads into MiXCR, producing one record per CDR3 protein. The sample gives about 360,000 distinct CDR3 sequences, around 6.9% of which show up once; around 8.2% is in the top ten. A word on this clonotype: What it binds is not known.

This chain connects TRBV27 to TRBJ1-1, with no clear D. This TCR derives from a woman aged 18 to 35 with alopecia areata. Some clones in this sample may be carry-over from other donors' samples. The sequences come from whole blood, collected in connection with sensitization to the hapten diphenylcyclopropenone (DPC). CDR3 sequence: CASSRWPGMNTEAFF. CDR3 sequence (DNA): TGTGCCAGCAGCCGATGGCCGGGCATGAACACTGAAGCTTTCTTT.